The source of this T cell receptor beta chain is a study of blood T cell repertoires in COVID-19 (dated by TCRdb to the early 2020s). About the full investigation: Samples covering the acute and convalescent phases of COVID-19 were provided by collaborators in the United States, Italy and Spain. The material from the prospective study consisted of cDNA or gDNA derived from T cells, B-cell-depleted T cells, or PBMCs. The dataset comprised deeply sampled blood TCRbeta repertoires from subjects exposed to, actively infected with, or recovered from COVID-19. A freely available public database, intended as a resource for researchers studying the immune response to SARS-CoV-2, is where the repertoires were released. Samples came from the ongoing ImmuneRACE study (first 160 participants) plus 1,254 subjects from 6 global collaborators. The sample metadata nearly always contained a de-identified subject ID, COVID-19 status, age in years and sex. Where available, HLA class I and class II types were obtained from metadata supplied by the sample provider rather than from assay-based typing.

The immunoSEQ Assay, a bias-controlled multiplex PCR, was used to amplify TCRbeta CDR3 regions from genomic DNA. The authors' analysis ran thus. Within the assay, amplification of reference gene primers was used to estimate how many nucleated cells each sample contained. Sequence reads were collapsed and filtered to measure the absolute abundance of every unique TCRbeta CDR3 rearrangement. For each sample, productive Simpson clonality was calculated by taking the square root of Simpson's diversity index across productive rearrangements. Entries here come from immuneACCESS through TCRdb and include only in-frame sequences with V and J called. Some clones fail to appear in such tables; in the studies checked, an unresolved V gene covers under half of the shortfall, and the cause of the remainder is unknown. The DNA gave D and trimming, while V, J and clone size come from that table. The sample data list more than 200,000 clones, and roughly 80% of these were observed just once. Under 11% of the sample goes to the ten largest clones.

From its cysteine to its phenylalanine, the CDR3 spans 13 amino acids. Only the CDR3 region is kept as DNA, spanning 39 bases read in frame from base 1. Based on the germline V gene, the CDR1 and CDR2 sequences are SQVTM and ANQGSEA. The V end gives up 0 bases and the J end 3 bases, leaving 1 base in the junction not matched to a gene. For this clone: Its antigen has not been determined. No qualities accompany the bases; no much larger clone lies one base away.

Each collaborating institution followed its own protocols to collect whole blood in K2EDTA tubes. For TCRbeta analysis, collaborators shipped samples in one of three forms: frozen whole blood, isolated PBMCs, or DNA extracted from either of those sample types. Paper-wide results and their limitations: Clinical and demographic metadata were provided uncurated, with the amount varying by source and participant.

Sequencing was carried out using peripheral blood. This clonotype was sampled from an elderly woman with acute or convalescent COVID-19. The rearrangement combines TRBV29-1 with TRBJ1-2; TRBD1 lines up with 7 middle nucleotides. The CDR3 loop reads CSVEETGYYGYTF. Read as DNA, the sequence is TGCAGCGTTGAAGAGACAGGGTACTATGGCTACACCTTC.